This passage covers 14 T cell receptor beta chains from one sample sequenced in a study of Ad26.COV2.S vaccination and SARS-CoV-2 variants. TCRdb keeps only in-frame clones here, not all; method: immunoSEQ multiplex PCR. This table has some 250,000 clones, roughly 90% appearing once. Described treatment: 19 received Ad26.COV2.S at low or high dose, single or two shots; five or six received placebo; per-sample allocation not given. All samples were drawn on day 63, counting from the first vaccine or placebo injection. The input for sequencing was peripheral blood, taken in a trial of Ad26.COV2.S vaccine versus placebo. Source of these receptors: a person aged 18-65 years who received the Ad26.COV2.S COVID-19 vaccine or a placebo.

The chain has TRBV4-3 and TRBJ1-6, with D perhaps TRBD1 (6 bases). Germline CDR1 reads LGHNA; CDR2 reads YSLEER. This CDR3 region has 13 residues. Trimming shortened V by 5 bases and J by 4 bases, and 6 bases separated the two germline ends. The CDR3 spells CASSTGYNSPLHF. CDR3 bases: TGCGCCAGCAGCACAGGGTATAATTCACCCCTCCACTTT.

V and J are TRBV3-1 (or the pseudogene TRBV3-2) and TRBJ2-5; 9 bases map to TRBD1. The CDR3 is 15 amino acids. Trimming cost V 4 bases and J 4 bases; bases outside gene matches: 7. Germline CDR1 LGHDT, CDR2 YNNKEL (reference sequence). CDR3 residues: CASSPRTGEGETQYF. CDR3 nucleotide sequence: TGTGCCAGCAGCCCCCGGACAGGGGAGGGAGAGACCCAGTACTTC.

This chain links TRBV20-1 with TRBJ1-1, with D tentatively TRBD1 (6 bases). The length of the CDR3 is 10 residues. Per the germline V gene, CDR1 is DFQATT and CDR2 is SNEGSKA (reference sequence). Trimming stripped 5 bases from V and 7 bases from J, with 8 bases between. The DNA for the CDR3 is TGCAGTGCTTTACAGGGTGAAGCTTTCTTT. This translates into CSALQGEAFF.

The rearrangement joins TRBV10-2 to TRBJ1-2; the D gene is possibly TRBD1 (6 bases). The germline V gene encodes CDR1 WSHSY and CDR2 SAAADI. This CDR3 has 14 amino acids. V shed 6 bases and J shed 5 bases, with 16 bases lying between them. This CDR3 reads CASSTRGERYGYTF. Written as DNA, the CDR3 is TGCGCCAGCAGCACTAGGGGGGAGAGGTATGGCTACACCTTC.

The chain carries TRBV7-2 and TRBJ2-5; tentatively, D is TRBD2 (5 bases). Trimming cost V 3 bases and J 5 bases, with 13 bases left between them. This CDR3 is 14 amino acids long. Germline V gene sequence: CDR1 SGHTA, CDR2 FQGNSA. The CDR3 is CASSFGIRGETQYF. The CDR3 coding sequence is TGTGCCAGCAGCTTCGGGATCAGAGGGGAGACCCAGTACTTC. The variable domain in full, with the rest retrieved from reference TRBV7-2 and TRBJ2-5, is GAGVSQSPSNKVTEKGKDVELRCDPISGHTALYWYRQSLGQGLEFLIYFQGNSAPDKSGLPSDRFSAERTGGSVSTLTIQRTQQEDSAVYLCASSFGIRGETQYFGPGTRLLVL.

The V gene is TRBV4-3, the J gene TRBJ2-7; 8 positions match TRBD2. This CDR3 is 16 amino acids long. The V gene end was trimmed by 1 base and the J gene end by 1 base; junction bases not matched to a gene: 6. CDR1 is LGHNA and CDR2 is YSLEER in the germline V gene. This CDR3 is CASSQVFSGGSYEQYF. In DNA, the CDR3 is TGCGCCAGCAGCCAAGTCTTTTCGGGGGGGTCCTACGAGCAGTACTTC.

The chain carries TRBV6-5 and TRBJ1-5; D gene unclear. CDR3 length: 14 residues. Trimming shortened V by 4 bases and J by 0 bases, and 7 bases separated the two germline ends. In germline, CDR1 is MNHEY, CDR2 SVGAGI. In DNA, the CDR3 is TGTGCCAGCAGTTTAACCCATAGCAATCAGCCCCAGCATTTT. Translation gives CASSLTHSNQPQHF.

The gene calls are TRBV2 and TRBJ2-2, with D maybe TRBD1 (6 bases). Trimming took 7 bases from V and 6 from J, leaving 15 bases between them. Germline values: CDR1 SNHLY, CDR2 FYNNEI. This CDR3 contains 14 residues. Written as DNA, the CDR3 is TGTGCCAGCACGGGACAACGGAGCCCCGGGGAGCTGTTTTTT. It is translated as CASTGQRSPGELFF.

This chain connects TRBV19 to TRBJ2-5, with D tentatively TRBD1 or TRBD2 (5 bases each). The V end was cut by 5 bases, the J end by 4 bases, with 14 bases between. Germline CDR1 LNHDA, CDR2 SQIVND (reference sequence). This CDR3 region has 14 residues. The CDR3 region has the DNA TGTGCCAGTAGTCTAACGGGACGGGGAGAGACCCAGTACTTC. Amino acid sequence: CASSLTGRGETQYF.

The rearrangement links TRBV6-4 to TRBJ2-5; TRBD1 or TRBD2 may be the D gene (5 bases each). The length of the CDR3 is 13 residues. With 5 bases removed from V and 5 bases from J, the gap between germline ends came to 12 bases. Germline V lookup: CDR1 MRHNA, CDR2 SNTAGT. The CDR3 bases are TGTGCCAGCAGTTCGGGACCGGCCGAGACCCAGTACTTC. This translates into CASSSGPAETQYF.

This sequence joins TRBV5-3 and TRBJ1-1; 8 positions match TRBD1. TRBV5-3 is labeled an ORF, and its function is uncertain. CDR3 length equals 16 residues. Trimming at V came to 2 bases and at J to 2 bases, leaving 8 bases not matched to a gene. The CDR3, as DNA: TGTGCCAGAAGCTTCACGGGGACAGGTGATAACACTGAAGCTTTCTTT. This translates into CARSFTGTGDNTEAFF.

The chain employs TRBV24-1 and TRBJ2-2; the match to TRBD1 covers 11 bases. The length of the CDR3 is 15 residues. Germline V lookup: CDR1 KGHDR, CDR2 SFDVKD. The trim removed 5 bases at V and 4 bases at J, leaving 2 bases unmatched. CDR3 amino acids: CATSGDRGFTGELFF. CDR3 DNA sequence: TGTGCCACCAGTGGGGACAGGGGGTTCACCGGGGAGCTGTTTTTT.

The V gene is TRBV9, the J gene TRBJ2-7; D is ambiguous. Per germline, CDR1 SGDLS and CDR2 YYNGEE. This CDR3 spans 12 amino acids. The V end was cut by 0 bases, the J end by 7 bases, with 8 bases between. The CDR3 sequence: CASSVVGQEQYF. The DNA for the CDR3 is TGTGCCAGCAGCGTAGTTGGTCAGGAGCAGTACTTC.

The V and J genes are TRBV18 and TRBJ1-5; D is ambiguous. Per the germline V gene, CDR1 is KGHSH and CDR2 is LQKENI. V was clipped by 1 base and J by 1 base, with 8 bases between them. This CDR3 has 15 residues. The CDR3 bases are TGTGCCAGCTCACCACTACATCTCAGCAATCAGCCCCAGCATTTT. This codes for CASSPLHLSNQPQHF.